Given below is one T cell receptor (beta chain) in context. Its antigen is still unknown. No quality values exist for individual bases; no much larger clone is one base distant. TCRbeta CDR3 regions were amplified from genomic DNA by means of the immunoSEQ Assay, a bias-controlled multiplex PCR. The original pipeline was this. The number of nucleated cells in each sample was estimated by amplification of reference gene primers within the assay. To quantify the absolute abundance of each unique TCRbeta CDR3 rearrangement, sequence reads were collapsed and filtered. For each sample, productive Simpson clonality was calculated as the square root of Simpson's diversity index across productive rearrangements. The table was pulled from immuneACCESS by TCRdb, which kept in-frame rearrangements only. Such tables lose some clones; where checked, under half of the loss comes from unresolved V genes, and the rest has no known cause. The D gene and trimming were derived from the DNA, and the V and J assignments and clone size from that table. The sample has under 250,000 clones on record, around 84% of them singletons. The ten largest clones add up to 2.5% to 3.5% of the sample.

Samples from volunteer blood donors who had recovered from COVID-19 were contributed by a second Seattle source. Whole blood was collected in K2EDTA tubes by collaborating institutions according to the institutions' own protocols. For TCRbeta analysis, collaborators shipped samples in one of three forms: frozen whole blood, isolated PBMCs, or DNA extracted from either of those sample types. The data originate from a study of blood T cell repertoires in COVID-19 (dated by TCRdb to about 2020). Study-wide context: Samples from collaborators originated in the United States, Italy and Spain and spanned both the acute and convalescent phases of COVID-19. A de-identified subject ID, COVID-19 status, age in years and sex were almost always included in the sample metadata. The prospective study material was composed of cDNA or gDNA derived from T cells, B-cell-depleted T cells, or PBMCs. Where HLA class I and class II types were available, the types were taken from metadata supplied by the sample provider, not from assay-based typing. The samples were drawn from the first 160 participants of the ongoing ImmuneRACE study and from 1,254 subjects provided by 6 global collaborators. Deeply sampled blood TCRbeta repertoires from subjects exposed to, actively infected with, or recovered from COVID-19 were included in the dataset. The repertoires were made available in a free public database intended to serve as a resource for research on the immune response to SARS-CoV-2. The research as a whole found: The quantity of clinical and demographic metadata differed by source and by participant and was supplied without curation.

There are 12 amino acids in the CDR3, from cysteine to phenylalanine inclusive. Only the CDR3 portion is preserved as DNA: 36 bases, with reading frame beginning at the first base. After removal of 8 bases from V and 9 bases from J, the junction retains 7 bases not matched to a gene. The CDR1 and CDR2 encoded by the germline V gene are MDHEN and SYDVKM. The receptor comes from a man aged 45-65 years who had recovered from COVID-19. Specimen: peripheral blood. The V and J segments used are TRBV28 and TRBJ2-1; the central 7 bases match TRBD1. CDR3 sequence: CASDDRVGEQFF. The nucleotide sequence is given as TGTGCCAGCGACGACAGGGTGGGTGAGCAGTTCTTC.